The 2 T cell receptor beta chains below were found in one sample sequenced in a study of graft-versus-host responses after intestinal transplantation. Libraries were prepared by immunoSEQ multiplex PCR; TCRdb keeps only in-frame clonotypes and omits some of them. The repertoire holds about 110,000 clones, with just over 90% as singletons. Which antigens these TCRs recognize remains unknown. Source: unstimulated CD4+ T cells sorted from spleen or lymph node cells, taken before transplant. Every receptor here comes from a human donor who was the organ donor for an intestinal transplant.

This chain's CDR3 is CASRASPTAPFF. The CDR3 DNA reads as TGTGCCAGCAGAGCTAGTCCGACGGCCCCGTTCTTC. V is TRBV2 and J is TRBJ2-1; D not certain. Trimming cost V 6 bases and J 15 bases, with 18 bases left between them. The CDR3 has 12 amino acids. The germline V gene encodes CDR1 SNHLY and CDR2 FYNNEI.

J is TRBJ1-4 and V is TRBV5-1; D uncertain. V was trimmed by 0 bases and J by 0 bases, leaving 6 bases between them. CDR1 is SGHRS and CDR2 is YFSETQ in the germline V gene. The CDR3 runs 15 residues. The CDR3 protein is CASSLGDTTNEKLFF. The CDR3 DNA reads TGCGCCAGCAGCTTGGGGGATACAACTAATGAAAAACTGTTTTTT.